These 20 T cell receptor beta chains share one sample of origin, sequenced in a study of brain T cells in children with intractable seizures (dated by TCRdb to 2020 to 2022). The time point tag for this specimen amounts to: resected brain tissue, or blood drawn just prior to surgery. Libraries were constructed by the immunoSEQ multiplex PCR assay. This immuneACCESS table, as held by TCRdb, lists in-frame sequences with V and J called but not all clones. Of the missing ones, under half trace to an unresolved V gene in checked studies; the others have no known cause. Recorded for this sample are tens of thousands of clones; around 94% of them occurred a single time. Of the sample, under 6.5% falls within the top ten clones. The input for sequencing was peripheral blood, taken at surgery. The origin of the receptors is a boy under 18 with focal cortical dysplasia and intractable seizures.

This chain uses TRBV6-5 with TRBJ1-1; possible D gene TRBD1, 5 bases. This CDR3 is built from 14 residues. Germline assignment: CDR1 MNHEY and CDR2 SVGAGI. V was cut by 0 bases and J by 1 base, with 6 bases left in between. The CDR3 DNA sequence: TGTGCCAGCAGTTACTCCGGGGCGAACACTGAAGCTTTCTTT. Translated, it gives CASSYSGANTEAFF.

The chain uses TRBV19 and TRBJ1-3, with a weak D call TRBD1 (5 bases). V was shortened by 2 bases and J by 7 bases, with 15 bases between the two germline ends. The CDR3 is made up of 15 amino acids. Germline-derived CDR1 and CDR2 are LNHDA and SQIVND (reference sequence). DNA for the CDR3: TGTGCCAGTAGTATAAAGGGGACCGCCGGGAACACCATATATTTT. Translation gives CASSIKGTAGNTIYF.

The V and J genes are TRBV29-1 and TRBJ1-1; D not certain. Germline lookup yields CDR1 SQVTM and CDR2 ANQGSEA. This CDR3 has 14 amino acids. The CDR3 DNA follows: TGCAGAGTCTCCCGGTTAGCGTGGTTAACTGAAGCTTTCTTT. It specifies CRVSRLAWLTEAFF.

The chain is built from TRBV5-1 and TRBJ1-4, with no clear D. Trimming pared 4 bases from V and 12 bases from J, leaving 19 bases between. Germline lookup yields CDR1 SGHRS and CDR2 YFSETQ. CDR3 size: 14 residues. The CDR3 here is CASSPVDVPGELFF. CDR3 coding DNA: TGCGCCAGCAGCCCGGTGGACGTACCCGGGGAACTGTTTTTT.

J is TRBJ2-3 and V is TRBV6-1; D uncertain. Germline-derived CDR1 and CDR2 are MNHNS and SASEGT. The CDR3 totals 15 residues. V lost 2 bases, J lost 0 bases, and 9 bases lay in between. CDR3 region: CASSESDGSTDTQYF. In DNA form, the CDR3 reads TGTGCCAGCAGTGAATCGGACGGGAGCACAGATACGCAGTATTTT.

The chain uses TRBV20-1 and TRBJ1-1, with D possibly being TRBD1 (5 bases). The CDR3 covers 11 residues. Germline V lookup: CDR1 DFQATT, CDR2 SNEGSKA (reference sequence). The germline V and J ends were trimmed by 5 bases and 4 bases, with 8 bases remaining between them. This CDR3 is CSAGRGTEAFF. CDR3 DNA sequence: TGCAGTGCTGGAAGGGGCACTGAAGCTTTCTTT.

This clone has just one count. CDR3 sequence (DNA): TGTGCCAGCAGTCGGGACTGGAGTAATTCACCCCTCCACTTT. This sequence encodes CASSRDWSNSPLHF. V is TRBV7-9 and J is TRBJ1-6; possibly TRBD1 for D (5 bases). The CDR3 totals 14 residues. Trimming pared 6 bases from V and 6 bases from J, leaving 12 bases between. Germline V gene sequence: CDR1 SEHNR, CDR2 FQNEAQ (reference sequence).

The chain combines TRBV6-6 with TRBJ2-2; D gene ambiguous. Germline V lookup: CDR1 MNHNY, CDR2 SVGAGI (reference sequence). CDR3 size: 11 residues. V was clipped by 6 bases and J by 4 bases, with 3 bases between them. CDR3 sequence reads: CASSSTGELFF. The CDR3 nucleotides are TGTGCCAGCAGCTCCACCGGGGAGCTGTTTTTT.

The V gene is TRBV5-4, the J gene TRBJ1-4; 9 bases are a match to TRBD1. The CDR3 consists of 12 residues. Germline assignment: CDR1 SGHNT and CDR2 YYREEE (reference sequence). The J segment lost 10 bases and the V segment lost 4 bases, leaving 2 bases of the junction unmatched. DNA for the CDR3: TGTGCCAGCAGCCCGGACAGGGGAAAACTGTTTTTT. This codes for CASSPDRGKLFF.

The chain has TRBV18 and TRBJ1-2; TRBD1 matches at 7 bases. V lost 6 bases to trimming and J lost 0 bases; unmatched junction nucleotides: 10. CDR1 and CDR2 (germline): KGHSH, LQKENI. The CDR3 extends over 16 amino acids. The CDR3 loop is CASSSDRALTNYGYTF. The CDR3 DNA follows: TGTGCCAGCTCGTCCGACAGGGCCCTCACTAACTATGGCTACACCTTC.

The V gene is TRBV27, the J gene TRBJ2-7, with TRBD1 matching 8 bases. Germline assignment: CDR1 MNHEY and CDR2 SMNVEV (reference sequence). With 2 bases clipped from V and 4 bases from J, the junction kept 1 base outside the gene matches. CDR3 length: 13 amino acids. CDR3 sequence reads: CASSLTGGYEQYV. The DNA for the CDR3 is TGTGCCAGCAGTTTAACAGGGGGTTACGAGCAGTACGTC.

The J gene is TRBJ2-7, the V gene TRBV7-2; D not certain. There are 14 residues in the CDR3. Germline CDR1 SGHTA, CDR2 FQGNSA. V dropped 1 base and J dropped 3 bases, with 10 bases sitting between them. The CDR3 region has the DNA TGTGCCAGCAGCTTAGGTCCACAGAACTACGAGCAGTACTTC. It codes for CASSLGPQNYEQYF.

The chain recombines TRBV28 with TRBJ1-2; D unresolved. V was shortened by 2 bases and J by 2 bases, with 6 bases between the two germline ends. This CDR3 contains 13 residues. From germline, CDR1 is MDHEN and CDR2 SYDVKM. In DNA, the CDR3 is TGTGCCAGCAGTTTAGCGGTAAACTATGGCTACACCTTC. Its translation is CASSLAVNYGYTF.

In nucleotides, the CDR3 is TGTGCCAGCAGCTTGGGGGGCGGGAACACTGAAGCTTTCTTT. This sequence encodes CASSLGGGNTEAFF. This sequence joins TRBV7-9 and TRBJ1-1; D may be TRBD1 (6 bases). Germline V gene lookup returns CDR1 SEHNR and CDR2 FQNEAQ (reference sequence). V lost 3 bases to trimming and J lost 1 base, with 9 bases between them. This CDR3 has 14 amino acids. Looking up the rest from reference TRBV7-9 and TRBJ1-1 gives the full variable domain: DTGVSQNPRHKITKRGQNVTFRCDPISEHNRLYWYRQTLGQGPEFLTYFQNEAQLEKSRLLSDRFSAERPKGSFSTLEIQRTEQGDSAMYLCASSLGGGNTEAFFGQGTRLTVV.

The chain combines TRBV5-1 with TRBJ1-2; TRBD1 agrees at 9 bases. This CDR3 spans 16 amino acids. V trimming: 0 bases; J trimming: 3 bases; junction bases outside the gene matches: 6. Germline CDR1 is SGHRS and CDR2 is YFSETQ. CDR3 region: CASSLATGGPYYGYTF. The CDR3 DNA reads TGCGCCAGCAGCTTGGCAACAGGGGGCCCCTACTATGGCTACACCTTC.

This sequence joins TRBV7-9 and TRBJ1-2; D not resolved. The CDR3 covers 13 residues. Deletions cut 0 bases from V and 6 bases from J, with 8 bases between. Per germline, CDR1 SEHNR and CDR2 FQNEAQ (reference sequence). The CDR3 DNA is TGTGCCAGCAGCTTAGCTGGAGGGAATGGCTACACCTTC. Translated: CASSLAGGNGYTF. The variable domain in full, completed from reference TRBV7-9 and TRBJ1-2, reads DTGVSQNPRHKITKRGQNVTFRCDPISEHNRLYWYRQTLGQGPEFLTYFQNEAQLEKSRLLSDRFSAERPKGSFSTLEIQRTEQGDSAMYLCASSLAGGNGYTFGSGTRLTVV.

This chain joins TRBV19 and TRBJ2-2; 10 nucleotides line up with TRBD1. This CDR3 comprises 14 residues. With 8 bases clipped from V and 6 bases from J, the junction kept 6 bases outside the gene matches. Germline V lookup: CDR1 LNHDA, CDR2 SQIVND (reference sequence). The CDR3 sequence: CASSDRGLSGELFF. CDR3 nucleotide sequence: TGTGCCAGTTCAGACAGGGGGCTTTCCGGGGAGCTGTTTTTT. The full variable domain, its missing parts supplied by reference TRBV19 and TRBJ2-2, is DGGITQSPKYLFRKEGQNVTLSCEQNLNHDAMYWYRQDPGQGLRLIYYSQIVNDFQKGDIAEGYSVSREKKESFPLTVTSAQKNPTAFYLCASSDRGLSGELFFGEGSRLTVL.

The genes are TRBV10-1 and TRBJ1-1; 7 positions agree with TRBD1. CDR3 length: 14 amino acids. Trimming took 5 bases from V and 0 from J; bases not matched to a gene: 3. Germline V lookup: CDR1 WNHNN, CDR2 SYGVQD (reference sequence). As DNA, the CDR3 is TGCGCCAGCAGTCCGGGACAGCTGAACACTGAAGCTTTCTTT. Its protein is CASSPGQLNTEAFF.

The V call is TRBV4-1, the J call TRBJ1-5, with 7 bases identical to TRBD1. With 4 bases clipped from V and 0 bases from J, the junction kept 3 bases outside the gene matches. Germline CDR1 MGHRA, CDR2 YSYEKL. This CDR3 comprises 15 residues. CDR3 DNA: TGCGCCAGCAGCCGCAGGGGGGATAGCAATCAGCCCCAGCATTTT. Protein product: CASSRRGDSNQPQHF.

The chain employs TRBV13 and TRBJ1-4; D uncertain. This CDR3 region has 14 residues. Germline V CDR1 and CDR2: PRHDT, FYEKMQ (reference sequence). Trimming took off 4 bases at V and 10 bases at J, with 16 bases between the two ends. The CDR3, as DNA: TGTGCCAGCAGCTCTCACGGACGGGAGGGAAAACTGTTTTTT. Protein product: CASSSHGREGKLFF. Full variable domain (remainder filled in from reference TRBV13 and TRBJ1-4): AAGVIQSPRHLIKEKRETATLKCYPIPRHDTVYWYQQGPGQDPQFLISFYEKMQSDKGSIPDRFSAQQFSDYHSELNMSSLELGDSALYFCASSSHGREGKLFFGSGTQLSVL.